In this sample, the clone carrying this TCR beta chain turned up many times. What it binds is unknown. TCR beta CDR3 region amplification was performed from RNA transcripts. TCR CDR3 regions were first amplified by RT-PCR with HTBI primers. MiXCR, run by TCRdb on the multiplex PCR reads, gives a single entry per CDR3 protein. Of hundreds of thousands of distinct CDR3 sequences in the sample, 15% to 20% were seen once. The data stem from a study of T cells in Graves' hyperthyroidism and ophthalmopathy. Regarding the study as a whole: Ophthalmopathy and stable hyperthyroidism were separated by a 13 V-J model.

Germline CDR1 is SGHTA and CDR2 is FQGNSA. The V end lost 1 base, the J end lost 3 bases, and 10 bases lay between the germline ends. The CDR3 totals 14 residues. The sequenced material came from blood. The chain has TRBV7-2 and TRBJ2-7; weak D call: TRBD2 (5 bases). The receptor comes from a man aged 35 to 55 with Graves' ophthalmopathy. The CDR3 spells CASSLGSGNYEQYF. CDR3 DNA sequence: TGTGCCAGCAGCTTAGGCTCCGGGAACTACGAGCAGTACTTC.